Sequencing of this T cell receptor (beta chain) was carried out in a study of blood T cell repertoires in COVID-19. Study-level information: T cells, B-cell-depleted T cells, or PBMCs provided the cDNA or gDNA that served as material.

The table came from immunoSEQ multiplex PCR; TCRdb's copy has only in-frame clones and leaves some out. Seen here are about 160,000 clones, 65% to 90% observed once, and the top ten hold around 3.3%. Losses at the gene ends were 5 bases for V and 11 bases for J; bases not matched to a gene: 8. Looked up from germline, CDR1 is SNHLY and CDR2 is FYNNEI. The CDR3 sequence is 12 residues long. The receptor was isolated from a man aged 65-85 years with acute or convalescent COVID-19. V and J are TRBV2 and TRBJ1-1, with TRBD1 matching 7 bases. The sequenced sample was peripheral blood. The CDR3 region has the DNA TGTGCCAGCAGTCCCCCGGACAGGACGGCTTTCTTT. Amino acids: CASSPPDRTAFF.